The 25 T cell receptor beta chains below all came from one sample that was sequenced in a study of T-cell reconstitution after alpha-beta-depleted transplantation in children. Construction of the TCRbeta library involved unique molecular identifiers. TCRdb itself ran the PCR reads through MiXCR, one entry per CDR3 protein. The profile shows roughly 790,000 distinct CDR3 sequences, 15% to 20% of them singletons. The source was PBMCs, mostly from graft donor cells, collected 360 days after TCRalphabeta/CD19-depleted stem cell transplant. The source is a male patient aged 5 to 17 who had a stem cell transplant for acute lymphoblastic leukemia, so the T cells may come from the graft donor.

This clonotype was seen only a few times. The chain combines TRBV4-2 with TRBJ2-6; no firm D call. V was trimmed by 3 bases and J by 4 bases, leaving 19 bases between them. CDR1 is LGHNA, CDR2 YNFKEQ, per germline. CDR3 length: 18 amino acids. CDR3: CASSHLSLGFLGANVLTF. In nucleotides, the CDR3 is TGTGCCAGCAGCCATTTATCTCTAGGGTTCTTAGGGGCCAACGTCCTGACTTTC.

This clonotype was found a few times. The V gene is TRBV20-1, the J gene TRBJ1-4; D is undetermined. Trimming stripped 5 bases from V and 7 bases from J, with 20 bases between. CDR1 and CDR2 (germline): DFQATT, SNEGSKA (reference sequence). The CDR3 spans 15 residues. The CDR3 sequence is CSAHPLTGRGEKLFF. CDR3 bases: TGCAGTGCTCATCCGTTAACGGGAAGAGGTGAAAAACTGTTTTTT.

In this sample, this clonotype turned up a few times. The chain joins TRBV7-2 to TRBJ1-4, with 7 bases lining up with TRBD1. Germline V gene data show CDR1 as SGHTA and CDR2 as FQGNSA. This CDR3 is 15 amino acids long. Unmatched junction bases numbered 9, after V lost 5 bases and J lost 6 bases. This CDR3 reads CASSLIGGKDEKLFF. As DNA, the CDR3 is TGTGCCAGCAGCCTTATAGGGGGCAAGGATGAAAAACTGTTTTTT.

This clonotype was picked up a small number of times. The chain recombines TRBV12-3 or TRBV12-4 with TRBJ1-2, with 9 bases that match TRBD1. CDR3 length equals 14 residues. The J segment lost 4 bases and the V segment lost 6 bases, leaving 6 bases of the junction unmatched. CDR3 DNA: TGTGCCAGCAGCATACAGGGGGCTCTCTATGGCTACACCTTC. Translation: CASSIQGALYGYTF.

The V gene is TRBV11-1, the J gene TRBJ1-1; D is perhaps TRBD1 (5 bases). This CDR3 has 18 residues. Germline V gene lookup returns CDR1 SGHAT and CDR2 FQDESV (reference sequence). V lost 5 bases, J lost 5 bases, and 27 bases lay in between. The CDR3: CASSPKVVRAVGMTEAFF. The DNA of the CDR3 is TGTGCCAGCAGCCCTAAGGTGGTCAGGGCCGTGGGGATGACTGAAGCTTTCTTT.

This clonotype turned up a few times. The CDR3 here is CASSPLSGGADTQYF. As DNA, the CDR3 is TGCGCCAGCAGTCCGCTTAGCGGCGGGGCAGATACGCAGTATTTT. The rearrangement links TRBV5-1 to TRBJ2-3, with D perhaps TRBD2 (6 bases). The CDR3 loop spans 15 amino acids. Looked up from germline, CDR1 is SGHRS and CDR2 is YFSETQ. The V gene lost 5 bases and the J gene lost 4 bases, with 17 bases spanning the gap.

This clonotype was seen repeatedly, ten times or more. The V and J genes are TRBV2 and TRBJ2-5; 8 bases fit TRBD1. CDR3 size: 13 residues. V lost 6 bases, J lost 7 bases, and 7 bases stayed unmatched. Germline lookup yields CDR1 SNHLY and CDR2 FYNNEI. CDR3 loop: CASSGDRSGTQYF. Written as DNA, the CDR3 is TGTGCCAGCAGCGGGGACAGGTCAGGGACCCAGTACTTC.

In its sample, this clonotype was seen a few times. The chain is built from TRBV19 and TRBJ1-1; the D is unclear. V lost 3 bases and J 0 bases, leaving 11 bases between the germline ends. This CDR3 has 15 amino acids. Per germline, CDR1 LNHDA and CDR2 SQIVND (reference sequence). The CDR3 bases are TGTGCCAGTAGTATCTTTGGCGGAATGAACACTGAAGCTTTCTTT. Amino acids: CASSIFGGMNTEAFF.

This clonotype was picked up one time. This chain joins TRBV5-1 and TRBJ2-3, with D possibly being TRBD2 (6 bases). The CDR3 sequence is 15 residues long. V was clipped by 5 bases and J by 0 bases, with 13 bases between them. Germline V gives CDR1 SGHRS, CDR2 YFSETQ. Here the CDR3 reads CASRLPGTSTDTQYF. The CDR3 DNA reads as TGCGCCAGCAGACTTCCCGGGACTAGCACAGATACGCAGTATTTT. The entire variable domain, with the rest obtained from reference TRBV5-1 and TRBJ2-3, is as follows: KAGVTQTPRYLIKTRGQQVTLSCSPISGHRSVSWYQQTPGQGLQFLFEYFSETQRNKGNFPGRFSGRQFSNSRSEMNVSTLELGDSALYLCASRLPGTSTDTQYFGPGTRLTVL.

The table lists this clonotype with a few counts. The chain uses TRBV3-1 and TRBJ2-1, with 11 positions matching TRBD2. Germline V gives CDR1 LGHDT, CDR2 YNNKEL (reference sequence). V trimming: 1 base; J trimming: 2 bases; junction bases outside the gene matches: 10. This CDR3 spans 19 amino acids. The CDR3 loop reads CASSQAPSGRSLAYNEQFF. The CDR3 DNA sequence: TGTGCCAGCAGCCAAGCTCCTAGCGGGAGGTCCCTCGCCTACAATGAGCAGTTCTTC.

This clonotype was counted many times. The chain uses TRBV2 and TRBJ1-2; the D is unclear. Germline V lookup: CDR1 SNHLY, CDR2 FYNNEI. The CDR3 has 16 residues. V was trimmed by 1 base and J by 8 bases, leaving 20 bases between them. This CDR3 reads CASSEGYVLQSEGYTF. CDR3 nucleotide sequence: TGTGCCAGCAGTGAAGGGTATGTGCTACAGAGCGAGGGCTACACCTTC.

This clonotype was observed many times. The V and J genes are TRBV9 and TRBJ2-7; 7 bases agree with TRBD1. The V and J ends lost 3 bases and 3 bases, in that order; junction bases with no gene match: 6. The CDR3 consists of 14 residues. Germline assignment: CDR1 SGDLS and CDR2 YYNGEE. CDR3 bases: TGTGCCAGCAGCGAGACAGGGATCAACTACGAGCAGTACTTC. It yields the protein CASSETGINYEQYF.

This clonotype came up a few times. This chain joins TRBV20-1 and TRBJ2-3; 9 bases align to TRBD1. The CDR3 is made up of 13 amino acids. J was trimmed by 4 bases and V by 6 bases; bases with no gene match: 5. CDR1 and CDR2 from the germline V gene are DFQATT and SNEGSKA (reference sequence). CDR3 amino acids: CSAVRDRADTQYF. The CDR3 DNA reads as TGCAGTGCCGTTAGGGACAGGGCAGATACGCAGTATTTT.

This clonotype was counted only a few times. The chain uses TRBV12-3 or TRBV12-4 and TRBJ2-1; the match to TRBD2 covers 12 bases. This CDR3 contains 16 residues. J lost 9 bases, V lost 6 bases, and 12 bases had no gene match. CDR3 nucleotides: TGTGCCAGCAGAGGCACCCCTAGCGGGAGGGCCGGTGAGCAGTTCTTC. Its protein is CASRGTPSGRAGEQFF.

Only a few counts were recorded for this clonotype. The rearrangement joins TRBV10-3 to TRBJ2-5, with 8 nucleotides matching TRBD1. J gave up 1 base and V 6 bases, and 10 bases lay outside the gene matches. CDR1 ENHRY and CDR2 SYGVKD come from the germline V gene. This CDR3 is 16 amino acids long. The CDR3 DNA is TGTGCCATCAGCCCTCAGGGGGCGAGGGGCCAAGAGACCCAGTACTTC. Translating gives CAISPQGARGQETQYF.

This clonotype has a handful of counts. V is TRBV14 and J is TRBJ1-1; tentatively, D is TRBD1 (6 bases). V lost 8 bases to trimming and J lost 11 bases, with 21 bases between them. Per the germline V gene, CDR1 is SGHDN and CDR2 is FVKESK. The CDR3 totals 13 residues. CDR3: CASSTGTSWRAFF. The CDR3 bases are TGTGCCAGCTCCACAGGGACGTCGTGGAGGGCTTTCTTT.

The chain is built from TRBV12-3 or TRBV12-4 and TRBJ1-2, with D perhaps matching TRBD1 (6 bases). V was cut by 6 bases and J by 8 bases, with 19 bases left in between. The CDR3 is made up of 14 amino acids. CDR3 amino acids: CASSTGSAGNGYTF. CDR3 nucleotides: TGTGCCAGCAGCACAGGGTCTGCAGGGAACGGCTACACCTTC.

The chain recombines TRBV20-1 with TRBJ2-3, with 10 bases identical to TRBD2. This CDR3 contains 15 residues. Looked up from germline, CDR1 is DFQATT and CDR2 is SNEGSKA (reference sequence). Losses at the gene ends were 1 base for V and 5 bases for J; bases not matched to a gene: 6. The CDR3 DNA reads TGCAGTGCTAGAGCAAGCGGGAGGGCCGGAGATACGCAGTATTTT. Residues: CSARASGRAGDTQYF.

The chain couples TRBV13 to TRBJ2-7; 11 nucleotides match TRBD1. Germline CDR1 reads PRHDT; CDR2 reads FYEKMQ (reference sequence). This CDR3 region has 18 residues. After removal of 0 bases from V and 4 bases from J, the junction contained 11 bases not matched to a gene. In nucleotides, the CDR3 is TGTGCCAGCAGCTTAGGGCCCTTTAACCGGGACAGGGGGTACGAGCAGTACTTC. Translating gives CASSLGPFNRDRGYEQYF.

The chain joins TRBV6-5 to TRBJ2-7; D possibly matches TRBD1 or TRBD2 (5 bases each). The CDR3 consists of 15 residues. Per germline, CDR1 MNHEY and CDR2 SVGAGI. V shed 2 bases and J shed 6 bases, with 17 bases lying between them. In nucleotides, the CDR3 is TGTGCCAGCAGTTACGCCGGGACGGCGGCCCCCGAGCAGTACTTC. Protein sequence: CASSYAGTAAPEQYF.

This chain connects TRBV12-3 or TRBV12-4 to TRBJ2-1; 9 positions match TRBD1. J lost 8 bases, V lost 5 bases, and 7 bases had no gene match. The CDR3 contains 14 residues. CDR3 bases: TGTGCCAGCAGTGGATGGGACAGGGCGGATGAGCAGTTCTTC. Its protein product is CASSGWDRADEQFF.

The CDR3 loop is CASSLQGMDNEQFF. In DNA, the CDR3 is TGTGCCAGCAGCCTACAGGGGATGGACAATGAGCAGTTCTTC. The chain recombines TRBV6-1 with TRBJ2-1; 7 bases map to TRBD1. CDR3 length equals 14 residues. Germline V lookup: CDR1 MNHNS, CDR2 SASEGT. The V gene end was trimmed by 6 bases and the J gene end by 5 bases; junction bases not matched to a gene: 7.

This clonotype was found a few times. The chain carries TRBV2 and TRBJ2-3; 7 bases fit TRBD1. Germline values: CDR1 SNHLY, CDR2 FYNNEI. Germline trimming cut 6 bases from V and 10 bases from J; bases unmatched to any gene: 13. This CDR3 region has 14 residues. The CDR3 DNA is TGTGCCAGCAGCGGCGGCGCCGGAACAGGGGCGCAGTATTTT. Protein sequence: CASSGGAGTGAQYF. Full variable domain (outside the CDR3, taken from reference TRBV2 and TRBJ2-3): EPEVTQTPSHQVTQMGQEVILRCVPISNHLYFYWYRQILGQKVEFLVSFYNNEISEKSEIFDDQFSVERPDGSNFTLKIRSTKLEDSAMYFCASSGGAGTGAQYFGPGTRLTVL.

This chain joins TRBV15 and TRBJ2-7; 10 bases line up with TRBD1. Trimming at V came to 4 bases and at J to 1 base, leaving 4 bases not matched to a gene. The CDR3 spans 15 residues. CDR1 is LNHNV and CDR2 is YYDKDF in the germline V gene (reference sequence). CDR3: CATSIGTGDSYEQYF. The DNA for the CDR3 is TGTGCCACCAGCATTGGGACAGGGGATTCCTACGAGCAGTACTTC. Supplemented by reference TRBV15 and TRBJ2-7, the full variable domain reads DAMVIQNPRYQVTQFGKPVTLSCSQTLNHNVMYWYQQKSSQAPKLLFHYYDKDFNNEADTPDNFQSRRPNTSFCFLDIRSPGLGDTAMYLCATSIGTGDSYEQYFGPGTRLTVT.

This clonotype was observed a handful of times. This chain connects TRBV5-1 to TRBJ2-1, with 10 bases aligning to TRBD2. Per germline, CDR1 SGHRS and CDR2 YFSETQ. Germline trimming cut 0 bases from V and 4 bases from J; bases unmatched to any gene: 10. The CDR3 runs 18 residues. The DNA for the CDR3 is TGCGCCAGCAGCTTGGTTTCTCTAACTAGCGGGACATACAATGAGCAGTTCTTC. Residues: CASSLVSLTSGTYNEQFF.